This T cell receptor beta chain was sequenced in a study of T-cell reconstitution after alpha-beta-depleted transplantation in children. In its sample, this clonotype was seen a few times. A library of TCRbeta sequences, prepared with unique molecular identifiers, was generated. TCRdb called the PCR reads again in MiXCR, with one record for every CDR3 protein. The sample contains about 360,000 distinct CDR3 sequences, roughly 15% of which appear only once. Germline lookup yields CDR1 SGDLS and CDR2 YYNGEE. The CDR3 sequence is 14 residues long. V lost 0 bases and J lost 1, with 5 bases in between. The TCR was taken from a human donor who donated a stem cell graft to a child with Fanconi anemia. Specimen: PBMCs, collected from the stem cell graft. This sequence joins TRBV9 and TRBJ2-1; no definite D call. In nucleotides, the CDR3 is TGTGCCAGCAGCGTAGACCTTTCCTACAATGAGCAGTTCTTC. This gives the protein CASSVDLSYNEQFF.